The sequence of this TCR beta chain was determined in a study of response to subunit inactivated influenza vaccine. This clonotype was seen repeatedly, ten times or more. Its antigen is currently unknown. TCRdb processed the RT-PCR reads anew with MiXCR; each CDR3 protein has one entry. The sample consists of about 530,000 distinct CDR3 sequences, 12% of them appearing once. Study-level findings and limits: Only a handful of new T cells, the authors suggested, are recruited with each seasonal influenza vaccination.

Sample: PBMCs from blood, taken on the day of vaccination. The receptor was derived from a man in his forties or fifties who received an inactivated influenza vaccine.

The chain's CDR3 is CASSARQGGTEAFF. CDR3 nucleotides: TGTGCCAGCAGCGCACGACAGGGAGGTACTGAAGCTTTCTTT. The chain employs TRBV9 and TRBJ1-1; 7 bases fit TRBD1. Germline loops: CDR1 SGDLS, CDR2 YYNGEE. The V gene end was trimmed by 3 bases and the J gene end by 5 bases; junction bases not matched to a gene: 7. There are 14 residues in the CDR3.